Listed below are T cell receptor beta chains from one sample, sequenced in a study of regulatory T cells in long-lasting Graves disease. TCRdb called the multiplex PCR reads again in MiXCR, with one record for every CDR3 protein. The data hold about 540,000 distinct CDR3 sequences, with less than 15% observed a single time. A further study also used this sample, focusing on T cells in Graves' hyperthyroidism and ophthalmopathy.

Sequencing was performed on peripheral blood mononuclear cells (PBMCs), taken at new diagnosis, from a patient treated with antithyroid drugs. The receptors were gathered from a man in his thirties or forties with Graves disease. The CDR3 runs from the conserved cysteine through the conserved F or W. The order of the fields is J gene, V gene, CDR3 protein.

TRBJ1-2,TRBV25-1,CASRGTAGGYTF
TRBJ2-3,TRBV5-1,CASSFWQRHTDTQYF
TRBJ1-5,TRBV12-3/TRBV12-4,CAQGDSNQPQHF
TRBJ2-7,TRBV7-9,CASSLDLGRGGTYEQYF
TRBJ2-7,TRBV10-3,CAISEQSYEQYF
TRBJ2-1,TRBV29-1,CSVETSGSYNEQFF
TRBJ2-3,TRBV5-1,CASSLAGRDTQYF
TRBJ2-5,TRBV6-2/TRBV6-3,CASSPSPVETQYF
TRBJ2-5,TRBV5-6,CASTNRGDQYF
-,TRBV27,CASSFNPGARETQYF
TRBJ2-1,TRBV7-2,CASSLALWGEQFF
TRBJ2-3,TRBV5-1,CASSLDGFEYTQYF
TRBJ2-1,TRBV4-2,CASSQGFSGRDNEQFF
TRBJ2-1,TRBV29-1,CSVDASGSSNEQFF
TRBJ2-5,TRBV12-3/TRBV12-4,CASGVGKETQYF
TRBJ2-7,TRBV20-1,CSARGTEFPYF
TRBJ2-7,TRBV7-9,CASSWTGETEQYF
TRBJ2-1,TRBV10-3,CAMREQGDNEQFF
TRBJ2-7,TRBV3-1,CASSQDYGIYEQYF
TRBJ1-1,TRBV12-3/TRBV12-4,CASSRTGGEEAFF
TRBJ1-4,TRBV6-1,CASSDPGTATEKLFF
TRBJ2-7,TRBV12-3/TRBV12-4,CASTRDRSSSYEQYF
TRBJ1-2,TRBV20-1,CSAVTGGALGYTF
TRBJ1-2,TRBV19,CASSIPTGAYGYTF
TRBJ2-3,TRBV20-1,CSARTGGYELGTQYF
TRBJ1-1,TRBV3-1,CAPTTGGNTEAFF
TRBJ1-2,TRBV27,CASKGQYDYGYTF
TRBJ1-3,TRBV18,CASSPERGGNTIYF
TRBJ1-2,TRBV7-9,CASSFKGDYGYTF
TRBJ1-1,TRBV20-1,CSASNTNTEAFF
TRBJ2-7,TRBV4-2,CASSQPPGLADYEQYF
TRBJ2-1,TRBV12-3/TRBV12-4,CASSPRKGRSYNEQFF
TRBJ2-3,TRBV18,CASSPFQTDTQYF
TRBJ2-7,TRBV30,CAWSTIPHEQYF
TRBJ2-5,TRBV20-1,CSARQETQYF
-,TRBV6-9,CASSYGLQGDGTQYF
TRBJ2-1,TRBV9,CASSPRAGGPYNEQFF
TRBJ2-7,TRBV27,CASSLGGISSYEQYF
TRBJ2-1,TRBV12-3/TRBV12-4,CATSGTGDPYNEQFF
TRBJ1-5,TRBV19,CASSIESRNQPQHF
TRBJ2-1,TRBV11-2,CASRGLVKSSYNEQFF
TRBJ2-7,TRBV11-1,CASSISWTEQYF
TRBJ2-1,TRBV7-9,CASSLAGAHPGEQFF
TRBJ2-5,TRBV5-1,CASRAGTGEETQYF
TRBJ1-2,TRBV7-6,CASSLDPDSSYGYTF
TRBJ2-1,TRBV20-1,CSARALDGDYNEQFF